The 31 T cell receptor beta chains below come from one sample, sequenced in a study of blood T cell repertoires in COVID-19. Repertoires were generated with immunoSEQ multiplex PCR, while TCRdb's copy carries only in-frame clones and drops some. The sample has around 50,000 clones, approximately 87% seen once. Specimen: peripheral blood. The receptors were sampled from a man between 40 and 49 years old with active COVID-19.

In this sample, this clone turned up a few times. V and J are TRBV6-5 and TRBJ1-4; D not resolved. CDR1 MNHEY and CDR2 SVGAGI come from the germline V gene. The V end was cut by 6 bases, the J end by 3 bases, with 5 bases between. CDR3 size: 12 residues. The CDR3 DNA follows: TGTGCCAGCAGCCGGGCTAATGAAAAACTGTTTTTT. Its translation: CASSRANEKLFF.

This sequence joins TRBV6-5 and TRBJ1-2; TRBD1 agrees at 9 bases. There are 14 residues in the CDR3. CDR1 and CDR2 from the germline V gene are MNHEY and SVGAGI. Trimming took 4 bases from V and 8 from J; bases not matched to a gene: 8. CDR3 coding DNA: TGTGCCAGCAGTTCCCCACAGGGGGCGCGGGGCTACACCTTC. This gives the protein CASSSPQGARGYTF.

The chain is built from TRBV7-9 and TRBJ2-3, with 8 bases fitting TRBD2. There are 14 residues in the CDR3. The ends lost 1 base at V and 5 bases at J; junction bases unmatched: 2. CDR1 is SEHNR and CDR2 is FQNEAQ in the germline V gene (reference sequence). The chain's CDR3 is CASSLVGREDTQYF. CDR3 coding DNA: TGTGCCAGCAGCTTAGTCGGGAGGGAAGATACGCAGTATTTT.

This clone was found once. CDR3 in DNA: TGCGCCAGCAGCATCGGACAGGGCGACACTGAAGCTTTCTTT. Translation gives CASSIGQGDTEAFF. The rearrangement links TRBV5-1 to TRBJ1-1; TRBD1 agrees at 8 bases. The CDR3 length is 14 residues. Losses at the gene ends were 4 bases for V and 3 bases for J; bases not matched to a gene: 5. The germline gives CDR1 SGHRS, CDR2 YFSETQ.

By share, this clone counts as medium-sized. The chain carries TRBV4-2 and TRBJ2-7; TRBD2 aligns across 9 bases. Germline loops: CDR1 LGHNA, CDR2 YNFKEQ. The CDR3 runs to 16 residues. V shed 1 base and J 2 bases; nucleotides not matched to a gene: 6. The CDR3 DNA is TGTGCCAGCAGCCAAGTGACTAGCGGAGGCCCCTACGAGCAGTACTTC. Encoded protein: CASSQVTSGGPYEQYF.

V and J are TRBV24-1 and TRBJ1-5, with TRBD1 identical over 7 bases. There are 14 residues in the CDR3. Trimming cost V 6 bases and J 6 bases; bases outside gene matches: 7. Germline V gene lookup returns CDR1 KGHDR and CDR2 SFDVKD. CDR3 sequence: CATSTGVRSQPQHF. In DNA form, the CDR3 reads TGTGCCACCAGTACAGGGGTACGCAGTCAGCCCCAGCATTTT.

CDR3 bases: TGTGCCAGCAGTCGCGATTTCAGGGCGTCCCAAGAGACCCAGTACTTC. The encoded protein is CASSRDFRASQETQYF. The chain recombines TRBV27 with TRBJ2-5; TRBD1 might be the D (5 bases). CDR3 length: 16 residues. Germline loops: CDR1 MNHEY, CDR2 SMNVEV (reference sequence). V lost 5 bases and J 1 base, leaving 17 bases between the germline ends.

The chain couples TRBV24-1 to TRBJ2-1; 15 nucleotides match TRBD2. The ends lost 4 bases at V and 5 bases at J; junction bases unmatched: 8. Germline V lookup: CDR1 KGHDR, CDR2 SFDVKD. This CDR3 is built from 18 residues. The CDR3 coding sequence is TGTGCCACCAGTGACTCGGGACTAGCGGGAGGTAAGGACAATGAGCAGTTCTTC. Amino acid sequence: CATSDSGLAGGKDNEQFF.

The chain couples TRBV3-1 (or the pseudogene TRBV3-2) to TRBJ1-4; TRBD1 agrees at 9 bases. The trim removed 8 bases at V and 3 bases at J, leaving 1 base unmatched. Germline V gene sequence: CDR1 LGHDT, CDR2 YNNKEL (reference sequence). The CDR3 runs to 13 residues. CDR3 sequence: CASGTGSNEKLFF. CDR3 sequence (DNA): TGTGCCAGCGGGACAGGGTCTAATGAAAAACTGTTTTTT.

V and J are TRBV9 and TRBJ2-7; 10 bases match TRBD2. The CDR3 length is 14 residues. Germline CDR1 and CDR2: SGDLS and YYNGEE. The junction had 4 bases not matched to a gene; V was cut back by 4 bases and J by 3 bases. CDR3 in amino acids: CASSPRTSGYEQYF. CDR3 DNA sequence: TGTGCCAGCAGCCCAAGGACTAGCGGCTACGAGCAGTACTTC.

V usage is TRBV6-1 and J usage is TRBJ1-1; tentatively, D is TRBD1 (6 bases). Germline CDR1 and CDR2: MNHNS and SASEGT. CDR3 size: 14 residues. V was clipped by 6 bases and J by 4 bases, with 15 bases between them. As DNA, the CDR3 is TGTGCCAGCAGCCACAGGGCCTGGGGCACTGAAGCTTTCTTT. This translates into CASSHRAWGTEAFF.

The table lists this clone with a few counts. The chain links TRBV2 to TRBJ2-1; 7 bases are a match to TRBD2. With 9 bases clipped from V and 1 base from J, the junction kept 15 bases outside the gene matches. In germline, CDR1 is SNHLY, CDR2 FYNNEI. The CDR3 sequence is 17 residues long. As DNA, the CDR3 is TGTGCCAGTCTTTCATGGGGGGGATCCCCTTCCTACAATGAGCAGTTCTTC. Its protein is CASLSWGGSPSYNEQFF.

This clone was seen a handful of times. V is TRBV4-1 and J is TRBJ1-6, with 10 bases aligning to TRBD1. CDR1 is MGHRA, CDR2 YSYEKL, per germline. Trimming removed 1 base from V and 4 bases from J; junction bases left unmatched: 7. This CDR3 is 18 amino acids long. The CDR3 DNA sequence: TGCGCCAGCAGCCAAGGTGAAGGGGGACAGGGGTATAATTCACCCCTCCACTTT. It translates to CASSQGEGGQGYNSPLHF.

The J gene is TRBJ2-7, the V gene TRBV19; D ambiguous. V was trimmed by 5 bases and J by 0 bases, leaving 14 bases between them. Germline V lookup: CDR1 LNHDA, CDR2 SQIVND (reference sequence). The CDR3 is made up of 15 amino acids. For the CDR3, the DNA is TGTGCCAGTAGTGCCGCTTTGAGGAGCTCCTACGAGCAGTACTTC. Translating gives CASSAALRSSYEQYF.

The chain carries TRBV2 and TRBJ2-7, with D perhaps TRBD1 (6 bases). The CDR3 contains 12 residues. The V gene lost 5 bases and the J gene lost 4 bases, with 9 bases spanning the gap. CDR1 and CDR2 (germline): SNHLY, FYNNEI. The CDR3 spells CASSYTGYEQYF. DNA of the CDR3: TGTGCCAGCAGTTACACAGGGTACGAGCAGTACTTC. Full variable domain (outside the CDR3, taken from reference TRBV2 and TRBJ2-7): EPEVTQTPSHQVTQMGQEVILRCVPISNHLYFYWYRQILGQKVEFLVSFYNNEISEKSEIFDDQFSVERPDGSNFTLKIRSTKLEDSAMYFCASSYTGYEQYFGPGTRLTVT.

V gene TRBV10-2 combines with J gene TRBJ2-7, with TRBD2 identical over 10 bases. The trim removed 7 bases at V and 2 bases at J, leaving 5 bases unmatched. The CDR3 covers 14 residues. Germline V gene data show CDR1 as WSHSY and CDR2 as SAAADI. The CDR3 sequence: CASTASGSTYEQYF. DNA for the CDR3: TGCGCCAGCACGGCTAGCGGGAGTACCTACGAGCAGTACTTC.

This sequence joins TRBV11-2 and TRBJ2-2, with 9 bases identical to TRBD2. The V gene end was trimmed by 5 bases and the J gene end by 5 bases; junction bases not matched to a gene: 9. The V gene's germline CDR1 is SGHAT and CDR2 FQNNGV. The CDR3 loop spans 16 amino acids. The CDR3 protein is CASSQLAGRGTGELFF. CDR3 DNA: TGTGCCAGCAGCCAACTAGCGGGTAGAGGTACCGGGGAGCTGTTTTTT.

The chain links TRBV2 to TRBJ1-3; D gene unclear. Germline lookup yields CDR1 SNHLY and CDR2 FYNNEI. Trimming took 2 bases from V and 4 from J, leaving 12 bases between them. The CDR3 consists of 15 residues. CDR3 DNA: TGTGCCAGCAGTGAACGAAGTCAGCGAGGAAACACCATATATTTT. This gives the protein CASSERSQRGNTIYF.

The J gene is TRBJ2-7, the V gene TRBV19; 7 positions agree with TRBD1. This CDR3 is built from 13 residues. The V gene's germline CDR1 is LNHDA and CDR2 SQIVND (reference sequence). The V and J ends lost 6 bases and 2 bases, in that order; junction bases with no gene match: 4. CDR3 protein: CASRPGTAYEQYF. The CDR3 region has the DNA TGTGCCAGTAGACCCGGGACAGCCTACGAGCAGTACTTC.

This chain links TRBV4-1 with TRBJ1-2; tentative D call: TRBD1 (6 bases). There are 12 residues in the CDR3. Germline CDR1 reads MGHRA; CDR2 reads YSYEKL. Trimming removed 5 bases from V and 9 bases from J, with 13 bases in between. CDR3 nucleotide sequence: TGCGCCAGCAGCGGGGACATGGTACGCTACACCTTC. It translates to CASSGDMVRYTF.

In its sample, this clone was seen once. CDR3 sequence: CASSFDRGNQPQHF. The CDR3 DNA follows: TGTGCCAGCAGTTTTGACAGGGGCAATCAGCCCCAGCATTTT. The chain combines TRBV27 with TRBJ1-5; 7 positions agree with TRBD1. CDR1 and CDR2 (germline): MNHEY, SMNVEV (reference sequence). CDR3 length equals 14 residues. The junction had 1 base not matched to a gene; V was cut back by 3 bases and J by 2 bases.

This CDR3 reads CASSLGQGWEKLFF. The CDR3 DNA is TGTGCCAGCAGCTTGGGACAGGGCTGGGAAAAACTGTTTTTT. The chain uses TRBV5-6 and TRBJ1-4; 7 bases align to TRBD1. This CDR3 is built from 14 residues. V lost 0 bases to trimming and J lost 8 bases; unmatched junction nucleotides: 4. The germline V gene has CDR1 SGHDT and CDR2 YYEEEE.

This chain connects TRBV5-1 to TRBJ2-1; D call uncertain. V dropped 1 base and J dropped 7 bases, with 9 bases sitting between them. The V gene's germline CDR1 is SGHRS and CDR2 YFSETQ. The CDR3 covers 13 residues. The CDR3 DNA reads as TGCGCCAGCAGCTTGTCGACTGGGAATGAGCAGTTCTTC. This translates into CASSLSTGNEQFF.

V and J are TRBV18 and TRBJ2-1; D is uncertain. CDR1 KGHSH and CDR2 LQKENI come from the germline V gene. V lost 2 bases, J lost 4 bases, and 9 bases lay in between. The CDR3 runs 14 residues. The CDR3 coding sequence is TGTGCCAGCTCACCAATGACAAGTTACAATGAGCAGTTCTTC. Translating it yields CASSPMTSYNEQFF.

The chain is built from TRBV5-1 and TRBJ2-7; 8 bases fit TRBD1. The CDR3 totals 15 residues. The junction had 11 bases not matched to a gene; V was cut back by 2 bases and J by 7 bases. Germline V gives CDR1 SGHRS, CDR2 YFSETQ. The CDR3 region has the DNA TGCGCCAGCAGCTTTAGCCAGGGGGCCGGGGGAGAGCAGTACTTC. Protein sequence: CASSFSQGAGGEQYF.

The J gene is TRBJ2-1, the V gene TRBV7-3; tentatively, D is TRBD2 (5 bases). There are 15 residues in the CDR3. Germline V gives CDR1 SGHTA, CDR2 FQGTGA. V shed 4 bases and J shed 10 bases, with 20 bases lying between them. The CDR3: CASSSPREDLREQFF. In nucleotides, the CDR3 is TGTGCCAGCAGCTCTCCCCGGGAAGACCTCAGGGAGCAGTTCTTC.

The chain is built from TRBV7-8 and TRBJ2-3; 7 bases map to TRBD2. The CDR3 extends over 14 amino acids. CDR1 is SGHVS and CDR2 is FQNEAQ in the germline V gene. V was pared by 3 bases and J by 4 bases, with 4 bases of the junction left unmatched. Written as DNA, the CDR3 is TGTGCCAGCAGCTTTAGCGGGTCTCCAGATACGCAGTATTTT. Translated, it gives CASSFSGSPDTQYF.

The V gene is TRBV18, the J gene TRBJ2-7, with TRBD1 as a possible D gene (6 bases). The V end lost 5 bases, the J end lost 4 bases, and 12 bases lay between the germline ends. Germline-derived CDR1 and CDR2 are KGHSH and LQKENI. The CDR3 contains 13 residues. The CDR3 is CASSWQGLYEQYF. The CDR3 nucleotides are TGTGCCAGCTCATGGCAGGGGTTGTACGAGCAGTACTTC.

V is TRBV7-2 and J is TRBJ2-3; the match to TRBD2 covers 7 bases. The V gene end was trimmed by 1 base and the J gene end by 2 bases; junction bases not matched to a gene: 6. This CDR3 has 16 residues. Germline CDR1 is SGHTA and CDR2 is FQGNSA. For the CDR3, the DNA is TGTGCCAGCAGCTTAGGGCTAGCGGTCCTCACAGATACGCAGTATTTT. Protein product: CASSLGLAVLTDTQYF.

The V call is TRBV5-1, the J call TRBJ2-7, with D maybe TRBD2 (6 bases). The germline gives CDR1 SGHRS, CDR2 YFSETQ. The CDR3 covers 14 residues. Deletions cut 4 bases from V and 5 bases from J, with 16 bases between. This chain's CDR3 is CASSPGDSFDEQYF. Written as DNA, the CDR3 is TGCGCCAGCAGCCCGGGGGACTCTTTCGACGAGCAGTACTTC.

The V call is TRBV7-9, the J call TRBJ1-6; 8 nucleotides align to TRBD1. With V trimmed by 8 bases and J by 5 bases, 5 bases remained unmatched. In germline, CDR1 is SEHNR, CDR2 FQNEAQ (reference sequence). This CDR3 comprises 14 residues. The CDR3 DNA follows: TGTGCCAGCGGACAGGGAAGCCATAATTCACCCCTCCACTTT. This encodes CASGQGSHNSPLHF. Variable domain in full (rest from reference TRBV7-9 and TRBJ1-6): DTGVSQNPRHKITKRGQNVTFRCDPISEHNRLYWYRQTLGQGPEFLTYFQNEAQLEKSRLLSDRFSAERPKGSFSTLEIQRTEQGDSAMYLCASGQGSHNSPLHFGNGTRLTVT.